These 7 T cell receptor beta chains were all obtained from the same sample, sequenced in a study of shared clonotypes between healthy human individuals. CD8 cells regarded as naive lacked CD45RO, were positively chosen for CCR7, and omitted terminally differentiated effector memory CD45RA+ cells. The data were produced by immunoSEQ multiplex PCR, yet TCRdb's version contains in-frame clones alone and is incomplete. The table records about 2,200,000 clones, about 93% of them present only once. Sequenced input: naive CD8+ T cells from PBMCs. Receptor source: a man between 18 and 35 years old in good health. Some clones in this sample may be carry-over from other donors' samples.

V and J are TRBV7-2 and TRBJ1-2; no reliable D call. The CDR3 runs 16 residues. Trimming cost V 2 bases and J 6 bases, with 19 bases left between them. Germline V CDR1 and CDR2: SGHTA, FQGNSA. CDR3 nucleotide sequence: TGTGCCAGCAGCTTACTCTCCGGGCTGGCAGAAGATGGCTACACCTTC. This gives the protein CASSLLSGLAEDGYTF.

The genes are TRBV28 and TRBJ1-1; D call uncertain. CDR1 and CDR2 (germline): MDHEN, SYDVKM. Between the trimmed V and J ends, which lost 3 bases and 3 bases, there was a span of 11 bases. The CDR3 runs to 14 residues. CDR3: CASSFGPEHTEAFF. CDR3 nucleotides: TGTGCCAGCAGTTTTGGCCCGGAGCACACTGAAGCTTTCTTT.

The chain carries TRBV7-9 and TRBJ2-1, with TRBD2 matching 12 bases. This CDR3 comprises 15 residues. V shed 7 bases, J shed 7 bases, and the junction held 8 bases outside the gene matches. Germline V gene lookup returns CDR1 SEHNR and CDR2 FQNEAQ (reference sequence). In DNA form, the CDR3 reads TGTGCCAGCATCCAGACTAGCGGGAGTGGTAATGAGCAGTTCTTC. Translated, it gives CASIQTSGSGNEQFF.

This clone was detected only once. The chain carries TRBV28 and TRBJ2-7; no definite D call. The CDR3 contains 15 residues. Germline values: CDR1 MDHEN, CDR2 SYDVKM. V was shortened by 1 base and J by 0 bases, with 10 bases between the two germline ends. DNA for the CDR3: TGTGCCAGCAGTTTATTGCTGTCTAGCTCCTACGAGCAGTACTTC. As protein: CASSLLLSSSYEQYF.

The chain recombines TRBV10-3 with TRBJ2-7, with D uncertain. Deletions cut 0 bases from V and 2 bases from J, with 11 bases between. The germline V gene encodes CDR1 ENHRY and CDR2 SYGVKD. The CDR3 is 15 residues long. The CDR3 reads CAISESGQDPYEQYF. The CDR3 nucleotides are TGTGCCATCAGTGAGTCTGGCCAGGACCCCTACGAGCAGTACTTC.

V is TRBV10-3 and J is TRBJ1-1, with D uncertain. The CDR3 is made up of 18 amino acids. Germline CDR1 reads ENHRY; CDR2 reads SYGVKD. The V end lost 0 bases, the J end lost 4 bases, and 21 bases lay between the germline ends. CDR3: CAISESVRSTPSGTEAFF. In DNA, the CDR3 is TGTGCCATCAGTGAGTCGGTGAGGAGCACCCCTTCGGGCACTGAAGCTTTCTTT.

The chain recombines TRBV29-1 with TRBJ2-7; TRBD1 is a possible D gene (6 bases). CDR3 length: 13 residues. Germline assignment: CDR1 SQVTM and CDR2 ANQGSEA. V lost 6 bases and J 0 bases, leaving 12 bases between the germline ends. The CDR3 region has the DNA TGCAGCGTGGGGGCACGAAGCTCCTACGAGCAGTACTTC. It yields the protein CSVGARSSYEQYF.